This is a list of T cell receptor beta chains from one sample in a study of blood T cell repertoires in COVID-19. Generated by immunoSEQ multiplex PCR, the TCRdb table keeps only in-frame clones and is missing some. The data show some 220,000 clones, approximately 85% seen once. The sequenced material came from peripheral blood. The receptor set was obtained from a woman in her seventies with COVID-19, enrolled during active disease. Each CDR3 is given without its conserved first and last residue.

CDR3 protein: ASSYRVFNGYT
V gene: TRBV5-6
J gene: TRBJ1-2

CDR3 protein: ASSLPGQYGYT
V gene: TRBV11-3
J gene: TRBJ1-2

CDR3 protein: ASSAGGINTDTQY
V gene: TRBV2
J gene: TRBJ2-3

CDR3 protein: ASSSPGQINYGYT
V gene: TRBV7-2
J gene: TRBJ1-2

CDR3 protein: ASSPTPDRGNQPQH
V gene: TRBV19
J gene: TRBJ1-5

CDR3 protein: ASSVYGQGEKLF
V gene: TRBV19
J gene: TRBJ1-4

CDR3 protein: ASSLAGRAGAEETQY
V gene: TRBV7-2
J gene: TRBJ2-5

CDR3 protein: AISGGTGHGNTQY
V gene: TRBV10-3
J gene: TRBJ2-3

CDR3 protein: ASSYIIQGADYGYT
V gene: TRBV6-2/TRBV6-3
J gene: TRBJ1-2

CDR3 protein: ASSPRQTDYNEQF
V gene: TRBV27
J gene: TRBJ2-1

CDR3 protein: ASSTRQGYGYT
V gene: TRBV19
J gene: TRBJ1-2

CDR3 protein: ASSGTGTNSPLH
V gene: TRBV5-5
J gene: TRBJ1-6

CDR3 protein: ASTPRGDSVSDTQY
V gene: TRBV9
J gene: TRBJ2-3

CDR3 protein: ASSFWGDGNTIY
V gene: TRBV11-2
J gene: TRBJ1-3

CDR3 protein: ASSSSDGTAGAETQY
V gene: TRBV27
J gene: TRBJ2-5

CDR3 protein: ASSQEAAGSPYEQY
V gene: TRBV4-3
J gene: TRBJ2-7

CDR3 protein: ASSEGTGGANTEAF
V gene: TRBV6-4
J gene: TRBJ1-1

CDR3 protein: ASREEGNTIY
V gene: TRBV18
J gene: TRBJ1-3

CDR3 protein: ASSPLGLAYYEQY
V gene: TRBV7-2
J gene: TRBJ2-7

CDR3 protein: ASSADRDYGYT
V gene: TRBV2
J gene: TRBJ1-2

CDR3 protein: ASSDMGADQPQH
V gene: TRBV25-1
J gene: TRBJ1-5

CDR3 protein: ASSSGQGWYGYT
V gene: TRBV7-2
J gene: TRBJ1-2

CDR3 protein: ASSSLASGSYNEQF
V gene: TRBV7-8
J gene: TRBJ2-1

CDR3 protein: ASSPPGGSGNTIY
V gene: TRBV5-4
J gene: TRBJ1-3

CDR3 protein: ASSLGIAESTDTQY
V gene: TRBV7-3
J gene: TRBJ2-3

CDR3 protein: ATSDSGLLHGYT
V gene: TRBV24-1
J gene: TRBJ1-2

CDR3 protein: ASSEDTFLETQY
V gene: TRBV2
J gene: TRBJ2-5

CDR3 protein: ASSIGRGRETQY
V gene: TRBV19
J gene: TRBJ2-5

CDR3 protein: ASSQEGSTEAF
V gene: TRBV4-2
J gene: TRBJ1-1

CDR3 protein: ASSYGLAGKDTQY
V gene: TRBV6-5
J gene: TRBJ2-3

CDR3 protein: AISELGLEAF
V gene: TRBV10-3
J gene: TRBJ1-1

CDR3 protein: ASSRLSGGSNEQF
V gene: TRBV19
J gene: TRBJ2-1

CDR3 protein: AISDSAGVDEQY
V gene: TRBV10-3
J gene: TRBJ2-7

CDR3 protein: ATSEPRTSGSCEQY
V gene: TRBV24-1
J gene: TRBJ2-7

CDR3 protein: ASTPEGGQDMNTEAF
V gene: TRBV13
J gene: TRBJ1-1

CDR3 protein: ASSVGQNSNQPQH
V gene: TRBV9
J gene: TRBJ1-5

CDR3 protein: ASSSGTGYPMNTEAF
V gene: TRBV11-2
J gene: TRBJ1-1

CDR3 protein: ASSQVQTNEKLF
V gene: TRBV14
J gene: TRBJ1-4

CDR3 protein: ASSLDRGRLDYGYT
V gene: TRBV5-4
J gene: TRBJ1-2

CDR3 protein: ASSFLADSYYSNQPQH
V gene: TRBV7-2
J gene: TRBJ1-5

CDR3 protein: ASSPGTGGPNTGELF
V gene: TRBV7-9
J gene: TRBJ2-2

CDR3 protein: SVEASGGAIEQF
V gene: TRBV29-1
J gene: TRBJ2-1

CDR3 protein: ASSQVRTSGSFQETQY
V gene: TRBV14
J gene: TRBJ2-5

CDR3 protein: ASSQGPGRIIGPGNTIY
V gene: TRBV16
J gene: TRBJ1-3

CDR3 protein: SAASVAETQY
V gene: TRBV29-1
J gene: TRBJ2-5

CDR3 protein: ASTGQLTYEQY
V gene: TRBV6-4
J gene: TRBJ2-7

CDR3 protein: ASSLTSATQTQY
V gene: TRBV18
J gene: TRBJ2-5

CDR3 protein: ASKAAGITDTQY
V gene: TRBV19
J gene: TRBJ2-3

CDR3 protein: ASSTRQSSYEQY
V gene: TRBV25-1
J gene: TRBJ2-7

CDR3 protein: AWKLVSGRAFEQF
V gene: TRBV30
J gene: TRBJ2-1

CDR3 protein: ASSLSGGTNTEAF
V gene: TRBV5-4
J gene: TRBJ1-1

CDR3 protein: ASSSDRVSGYT
V gene: TRBV7-6
J gene: TRBJ1-2

CDR3 protein: ASSIVPGQRSHEQY
V gene: TRBV19
J gene: TRBJ2-7

CDR3 protein: ASSQGQWGTDTQY
V gene: TRBV4-2
J gene: TRBJ2-3

CDR3 protein: AISAGQGARDQPQH
V gene: TRBV10-3
J gene: TRBJ1-5

CDR3 protein: ASSLVSGVEAF
V gene: TRBV11-2
J gene: TRBJ1-1

CDR3 protein: ASSLQGYGYT
V gene: TRBV11-2
J gene: TRBJ1-2